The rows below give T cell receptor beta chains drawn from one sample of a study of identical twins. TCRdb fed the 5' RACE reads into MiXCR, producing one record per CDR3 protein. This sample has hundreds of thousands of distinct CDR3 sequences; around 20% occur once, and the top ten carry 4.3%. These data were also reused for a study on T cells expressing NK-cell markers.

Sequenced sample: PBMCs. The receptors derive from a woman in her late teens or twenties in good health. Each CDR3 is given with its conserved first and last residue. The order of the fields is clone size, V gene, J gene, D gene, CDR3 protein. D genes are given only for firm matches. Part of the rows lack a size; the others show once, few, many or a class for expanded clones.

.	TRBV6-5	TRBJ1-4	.	CASSYPRGKLFF
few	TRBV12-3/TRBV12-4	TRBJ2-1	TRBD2	CASSLGGRASGGHEQFF
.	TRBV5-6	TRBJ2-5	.	CASSLVASQETQYF
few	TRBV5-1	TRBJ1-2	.	CASSLDQPHYGYTF
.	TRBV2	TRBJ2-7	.	CASSEVEQAEQYF
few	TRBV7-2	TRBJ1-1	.	CASSLHTVNTEAFF
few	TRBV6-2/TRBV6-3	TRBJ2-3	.	CATRPNRDTQYF
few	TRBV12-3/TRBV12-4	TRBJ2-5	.	CASSPGLLWETQYF
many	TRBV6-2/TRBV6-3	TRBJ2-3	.	CASGLGTDTQYF
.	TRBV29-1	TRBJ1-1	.	CSAKQGEAFF
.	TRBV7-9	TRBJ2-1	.	CASLGVNEQFF
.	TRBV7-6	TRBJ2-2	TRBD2	CASSLGTSLAGELFF
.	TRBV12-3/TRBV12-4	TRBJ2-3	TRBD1	CASRTGDRRTSSTDTQYF
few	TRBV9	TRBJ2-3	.	CASTPLGAPWDTQYF
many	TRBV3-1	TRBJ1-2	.	CASSQQDKTYGYTF
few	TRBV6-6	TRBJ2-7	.	CASSGSQAYEQYF
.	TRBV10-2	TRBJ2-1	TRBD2	CASAMLEAGRYNEQFF
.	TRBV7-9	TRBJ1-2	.	CASSLERGGYGYTF
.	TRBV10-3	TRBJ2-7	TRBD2	CAISFSGRAAEQYF
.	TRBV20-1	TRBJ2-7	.	CSARGRRLGEQYF
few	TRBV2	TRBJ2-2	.	CASVPGRGTGELFF
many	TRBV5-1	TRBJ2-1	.	CASSWTDSSYNEQFF
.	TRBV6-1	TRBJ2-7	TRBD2	CASRTVAGGAYEQYF
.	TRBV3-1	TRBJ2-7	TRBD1	CASSDRATTYEQYF
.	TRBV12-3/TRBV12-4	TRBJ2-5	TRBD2	CASSPTRGAGEQETQYF
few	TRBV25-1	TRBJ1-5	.	CASSESAAQPQHF
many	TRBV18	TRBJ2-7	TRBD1	CASSPRDRAYEQYF
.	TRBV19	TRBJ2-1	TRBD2	CASSTRGSGSNGNEQFF
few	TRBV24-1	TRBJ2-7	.	CATSDFGNFYEQYF
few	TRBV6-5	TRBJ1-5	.	CASSYSIDERQPQHF
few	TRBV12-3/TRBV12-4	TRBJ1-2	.	CASNNRGLYGYTF
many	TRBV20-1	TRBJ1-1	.	CSASRGLSTEAFF
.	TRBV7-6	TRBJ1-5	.	CASSLRGDDQPQHF
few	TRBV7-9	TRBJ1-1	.	CASSLGTAPGTEAFF
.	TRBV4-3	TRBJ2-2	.	CASSGKGTPTGELFF
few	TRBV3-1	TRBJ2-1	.	CASSQLTEINSYNEQFF
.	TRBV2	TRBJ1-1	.	CASLPDWVNTEAFF
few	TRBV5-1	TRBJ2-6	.	CASSFSPTSGANVLTF
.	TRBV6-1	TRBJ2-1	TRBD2	CASSGIAGASGEQFF
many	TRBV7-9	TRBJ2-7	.	CASSLETRPDYEQYF
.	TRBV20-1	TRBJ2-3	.	CSPKDPSTDTQYF
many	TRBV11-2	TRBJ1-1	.	CASSSGPLGTEAFF
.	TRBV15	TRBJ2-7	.	CATSRVGNYEQYF
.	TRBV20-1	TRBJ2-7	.	CSARDEGHEQYF
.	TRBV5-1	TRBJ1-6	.	CASSLASAHSPLHF
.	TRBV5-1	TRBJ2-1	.	CASSPGTAGWNEQFF
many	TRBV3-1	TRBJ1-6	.	CASSQVASGMGNSPLHF
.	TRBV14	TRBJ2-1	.	CASSQGSVVYNEQFF
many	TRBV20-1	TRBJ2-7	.	CSATLVAPGEQYF
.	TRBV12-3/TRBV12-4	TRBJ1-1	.	CASSHFGRNTEAFF